Detailed here is one T cell receptor (beta chain). The antigen is undetermined. This sample stems from a study of cytomegalovirus exposure and HLA in healthy donors. Overall study results and limits: The study recorded 150 to 200 TCR beta chains that were cytomegalovirus-associated.

It was with 60 Vbeta and 13 Jbeta primers that the PCR ran. The protocol was immunoSEQ multiplex PCR, while the TCRdb copy is restricted to in-frame clones and leaves out a portion. This table lists roughly 60,000 clones. The CDR3 sequence is 16 residues long. CDR1 and CDR2 from the germline V gene are SGHRS and YFSETQ. V lost 0 bases to trimming and J lost 4 bases; unmatched junction nucleotides: 9. Sequenced: PBMCs. The V call is TRBV5-1, the J call TRBJ2-7; 8 nucleotides align to TRBD1. This clonotype was obtained from a young woman in good health and CMV-seronegative. CDR3 bases: TGCGCCAGCAGCTTGGGGACAGGGCGATCCTCTTACGAGCAGTACTTC. Protein product: CASSLGTGRSSYEQYF.